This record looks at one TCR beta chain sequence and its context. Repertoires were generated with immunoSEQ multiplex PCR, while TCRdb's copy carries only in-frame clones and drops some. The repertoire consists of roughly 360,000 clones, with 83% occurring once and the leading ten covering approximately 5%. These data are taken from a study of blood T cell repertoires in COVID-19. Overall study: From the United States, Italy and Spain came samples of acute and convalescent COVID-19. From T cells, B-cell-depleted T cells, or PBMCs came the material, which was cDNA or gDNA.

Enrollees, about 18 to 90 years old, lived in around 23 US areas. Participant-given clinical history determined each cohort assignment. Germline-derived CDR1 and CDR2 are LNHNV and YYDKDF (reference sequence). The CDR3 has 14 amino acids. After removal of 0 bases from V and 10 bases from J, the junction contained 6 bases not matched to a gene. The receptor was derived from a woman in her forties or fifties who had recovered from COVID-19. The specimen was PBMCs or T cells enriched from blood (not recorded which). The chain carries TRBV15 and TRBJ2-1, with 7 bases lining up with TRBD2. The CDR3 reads CATSRDYEGGEQFF. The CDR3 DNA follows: TGTGCCACCAGCAGAGATTATGAGGGAGGGGAGCAGTTCTTC.